This entry lists 3 T cell receptor beta chains sequenced from one sample in a study of blood T cell repertoires in COVID-19. TCRdb's table, derived via immunoSEQ multiplex PCR, lists solely in-frame clones and lacks some. Among roughly 150,000 clones listed, more than 70% were seen once. Sequenced material: PBMCs or T cells enriched from blood (not recorded which). These receptor sequences come from a man aged 35 to 55 who had recovered from COVID-19.

The CDR3 DNA reads as TGTGCCAGCAGTTTCCTTTCGGGGAGTGGGACAGATACGCAGTATTTT. Translation: CASSFLSGSGTDTQYF. V is TRBV27 and J is TRBJ2-3, with TRBD2 as a possible D gene (5 bases). CDR1 is MNHEY and CDR2 is SMNVEV in the germline V gene (reference sequence). This CDR3 has 16 amino acids. V was trimmed by 3 bases and J by 3 bases, leaving 16 bases between them.

The rearrangement joins TRBV12-3 or TRBV12-4 to TRBJ1-2; maybe TRBD1 (5 bases). Trimming cost V 10 bases and J 4 bases, with 16 bases left between them. The CDR3 consists of 13 residues. The CDR3 DNA is TGTGCCACCTTACCGGACACATTCTATGGCTACACCTTC. Protein: CATLPDTFYGYTF.

The chain links TRBV11-2 to TRBJ1-4; TRBD1 aligns across 9 bases. V lost 4 bases and J lost 2; bases outside the gene matches: 5. The V gene's germline CDR1 is SGHAT and CDR2 FQNNGV. The CDR3 contains 16 residues. The CDR3 protein is CASSSGQGITNEKLFF. The CDR3 nucleotides read TGTGCCAGCAGCTCTGGACAGGGGATCACTAATGAAAAACTGTTTTTT.